Below, one TCR beta chain is given with its context. Its antigen is as yet unknown. This sample was included in a study of hypomethylating agent response in myelodysplastic syndrome. Study at large: A diploid cytogenetic profile was most common; mean age around 75 +/- 6.5 years.

Generated by immunoSEQ multiplex PCR, the TCRdb table keeps only in-frame clones and is missing some. Among fewer than 7,500 clones listed, over 80% were seen once. The V end lost 6 bases, the J end lost 4 bases, and 14 bases lay between the germline ends. The CDR3 sequence is 13 residues long. Germline loops: CDR1 SQVTM, CDR2 ANQGSEA. Findings and caveats of the study: No significant post-treatment change in richness, rarefaction diversity or clonality, across all patients or response groups.

The J gene is TRBJ2-3, the V gene TRBV29-1; D remains unclear. The source was bone marrow, collected before or after starting hypomethylating agent treatment for myelodysplastic syndrome (not recorded which). The sequence was collected from a human donor with myelodysplastic syndrome. CDR3 sequence reads: CSVGSRAPDTQYF. CDR3 sequence (DNA): TGCAGCGTGGGTAGTCGCGCCCCAGATACGCAGTATTTT.